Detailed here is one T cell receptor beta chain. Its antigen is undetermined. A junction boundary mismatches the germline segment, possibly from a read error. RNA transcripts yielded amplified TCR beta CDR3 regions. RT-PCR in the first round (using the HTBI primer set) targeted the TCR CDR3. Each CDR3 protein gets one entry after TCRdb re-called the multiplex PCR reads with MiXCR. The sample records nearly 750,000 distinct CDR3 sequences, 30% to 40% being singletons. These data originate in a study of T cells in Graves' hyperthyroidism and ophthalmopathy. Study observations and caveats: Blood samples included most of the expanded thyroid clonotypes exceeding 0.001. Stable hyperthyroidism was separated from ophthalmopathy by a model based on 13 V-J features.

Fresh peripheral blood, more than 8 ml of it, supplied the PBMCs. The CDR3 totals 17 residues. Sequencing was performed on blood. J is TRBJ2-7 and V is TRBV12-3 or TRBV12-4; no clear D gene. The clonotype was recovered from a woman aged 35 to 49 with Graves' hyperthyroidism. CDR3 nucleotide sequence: TGCGCCAGCAGCCAAGAGGTGGTGGGTATCAGGTCCTACGAGCAGTACTTC. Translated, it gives CASSQEVVGIRSYEQYF.